Each of the 7 T cell receptor beta chains below was sequenced from the same sample in a study of blood T cell repertoires in COVID-19 (dated by TCRdb to the early 2020s). The library was made by the immunoSEQ multiplex PCR assay. TCRdb retrieved this table from immuneACCESS and kept in-frame rearrangements only. Not all clones are present; in checked studies, unresolved V genes account for under half, and no reason is known for the remainder. The sample data list 200,000 to 250,000 clones, and around 80% of these were observed just once. The ten largest clones add up to about 7.2% of the sample. Sequenced input: peripheral blood. The receptors stem from a woman in her 70s with acute or convalescent COVID-19.

This clone was observed a handful of times. The genes are TRBV5-1 and TRBJ2-5, with a possible D match to TRBD1 (6 bases). CDR1 and CDR2 from the germline V gene are SGHRS and YFSETQ. The CDR3 extends over 15 amino acids. V was pared by 0 bases and J by 4 bases, with 13 bases between. CDR3 residues: CASSLGGQLLETQYF. In DNA form, the CDR3 reads TGCGCCAGCAGCTTGGGGGGGCAGTTGTTAGAGACCCAGTACTTC.

The rearrangement links TRBV3-1 (or the pseudogene TRBV3-2) to TRBJ2-1; tentative D call: TRBD2 (6 bases). The V end lost 3 bases, the J end lost 6 bases, and 21 bases lay between the germline ends. This CDR3 spans 17 amino acids. The germline CDR1 and CDR2 sequences are LGHDT and YNNKEL (reference sequence). The CDR3 reads CASSHPPRLGYGNEQFF. CDR3 nucleotides: TGTGCCAGCAGCCATCCCCCCCGACTAGGATACGGCAATGAGCAGTTCTTC.

J is TRBJ2-7 and V is TRBV6-5, with 7 bases aligning to TRBD1. The CDR3 is 13 amino acids. The germline gives CDR1 MNHEY, CDR2 SVGAGI. V lost 7 bases, J lost 6 bases, and 9 bases stayed unmatched. CDR3 sequence: CASTWSPGGEQYF. CDR3 nucleotide sequence: TGTGCCAGCACCTGGAGTCCAGGGGGCGAGCAGTACTTC.

The chain has TRBV7-2 and TRBJ2-4; 8 positions match TRBD1. V gave up 4 bases and J gave up 9 bases; unmatched junction bases: 8. Germline V gene sequence: CDR1 SGHTA, CDR2 FQGNSA. The CDR3 spans 14 residues. CDR3 sequence: CASSSGQGGGIQYF. In nucleotides, the CDR3 is TGTGCCAGCAGCTCCGGACAGGGTGGCGGCATTCAGTACTTC. The full variable domain, rest sourced from reference TRBV7-2 and TRBJ2-4, is GAGVSQSPSNKVTEKGKDVELRCDPISGHTALYWYRQSLGQGLEFLIYFQGNSAPDKSGLPSDRFSAERTGGSVSTLTIQRTQQEDSAVYLCASSSGQGGGIQYFGAGTRLSVL.

This chain links TRBV6-2 or TRBV6-3 with TRBJ2-5, with D perhaps matching TRBD2 (6 bases). V was pared by 4 bases and J by 1 base, with 13 bases between. CDR1 is MNHEY, CDR2 SVGEGT, per germline. CDR3 length: 15 amino acids. Here the CDR3 DNA reads TGTGCCAGCAGTTTCGGGGGTCTCCCCCAAGAGACCCAGTACTTC. This gives the protein CASSFGGLPQETQYF.

The chain employs TRBV29-1 and TRBJ1-2; the D is unclear. The V and J ends lost 0 bases and 4 bases respectively, with 15 bases between them. The germline V gene has CDR1 SQVTM and CDR2 ANQGSEA. The CDR3 extends over 15 amino acids. The CDR3 loop is CSVEDQAGASYGYTF. The CDR3 coding sequence is TGCAGCGTTGAAGATCAAGCGGGCGCAAGCTATGGCTACACCTTC. Combining the CDR3 with reference TRBV29-1 and TRBJ1-2 gives the whole variable domain SAVISQKPSRDICQRGTSLTIQCQVDSQVTMMFWYRQQPGQSLTLIATANQGSEATYESGFVIDKFPISRPNLTFSTLTVSNMSPEDSSIYLCSVEDQAGASYGYTFGSGTRLTVV.

This clone occurred a few times. The V gene is TRBV27, the J gene TRBJ1-6; 7 nucleotides agree with TRBD1. Germline CDR1 is MNHEY and CDR2 is SMNVEV (reference sequence). The CDR3 has 14 residues. J was trimmed by 5 bases and V by 6 bases; bases with no gene match: 4. In DNA, the CDR3 is TGTGCCAGCAGGCGGACAGGAGATAATTCACCCCTCCACTTT. It yields the protein CASRRTGDNSPLHF.